This T cell receptor beta chain was identified during a study of blood T cells in healthy people across ages. The CDR3 loop spans 12 amino acids. Germline V gene lookup returns CDR1 SQVTM and CDR2 ANQGSEA. The V end lost 6 bases, the J end lost 9 bases, and 16 bases lay between the germline ends. Through a sample-barcoded 5' primer and a J-beta primer mix, a second PCR was run for roughly 6 to 11 cycles. MiXCR was run by TCRdb on the 5' RACE reads, yielding one entry per CDR3 protein. The repertoire has roughly 1,300,000 distinct CDR3 sequences, approximately 59% of them found once; the top ten carry 6.5% to 8.5%. The table lists this clonotype with a few counts.

The rearrangement joins TRBV29-1 to TRBJ2-3, with D tentatively TRBD1 (6 bases). The sequence came from a man younger than 35 in good health. The material sequenced was blood. CDR3 in DNA: TGCAGCGTCGCCGTACAGGGAGAAACGCAGTATTTT. Protein sequence: CSVAVQGETQYF.